This T cell receptor (beta chain) comes out of a study of CD8 T cells in ankylosing spondylitis. TCR beta libraries were made by quantitative 5'-RACE with molecular barcodes. TCRdb recomputed calls from the 5' RACE reads with MiXCR, one row per CDR3 protein. The top ten clones hold around 19% of a sample with 670,000 or so distinct CDR3 sequences, around 20% of them seen once. The study, taken as a whole, reports: Within matched ankylosing spondylitis synovial fluid, disease-linked clones were reportedly significantly enriched. Clones linked to disease, bearing a CD8+ phenotype, were relatively rare in peripheral blood. Some motif variants were previously reported in reactive arthritis synovial fluid and blood. Fewer than 10 highly homologous variants formed a TCR beta motif that appeared characteristic of ankylosing spondylitis blood.

The junction had 3 bases not matched to a gene; V was cut back by 3 bases and J by 2 bases. The germline CDR1 and CDR2 sequences are KGHSH and LQKENI. The CDR3 has 14 amino acids. Comment on this clonotype: Its antigen is undetermined.

The sequence was collected from a male donor with ankylosing spondylitis. What was sequenced was blood, either unsorted or a sorted T cell fraction (not recorded which). The V call is TRBV18, the J call TRBJ2-7, with TRBD2 identical over 8 bases. CDR3 sequence: CASSPQAGAYEQYF. CDR3 nucleotide sequence: TGTGCCAGCTCACCCCAAGCGGGAGCCTACGAGCAGTACTTC.